The 10 T cell receptor beta chains presented below share a single source sample, sequenced in a study of shared T cell receptors in the human thymus. Assay used: immunoSEQ multiplex PCR; TCRdb lists only in-frame clones, some missing. The data contain 550,000 to 800,000 clones, roughly 88% of them seen just once; the ten biggest clones take up more than 0.008%. The same specimen was also included in a second study, on human thymus T cells.

The sample taken for sequencing was thymocytes. These receptors were collected from a girl under three years old with a congenital heart defect.

The gene calls are TRBV5-1 and TRBJ1-2, with a tentative D call TRBD1 (5 bases). Germline lookup yields CDR1 SGHRS and CDR2 YFSETQ. CDR3 length: 15 residues. Trimming removed 3 bases at V and 4 bases at J, with 16 bases between. CDR3 amino acids: CASSSSGTPGYGYTF. The CDR3 bases are TGCGCCAGCAGCTCCTCAGGGACTCCAGGCTATGGCTACACCTTC.

This chain uses TRBV4-1 with TRBJ1-5; D may be TRBD1 (5 bases). The CDR3 loop spans 15 amino acids. The germline gives CDR1 MGHRA, CDR2 YSYEKL. Trimming left V 2 bases short and J 5 bases short, with 13 bases between. CDR3 coding DNA: TGCGCCAGCAGCCAAAGGACAAAAGGGCATCAGCCCCAGCATTTT. Translating gives CASSQRTKGHQPQHF.

The gene calls are TRBV4-1 and TRBJ1-5; D not certain. This CDR3 contains 15 residues. With 5 bases removed from V and 2 bases from J, the gap between germline ends came to 13 bases. CDR1 MGHRA and CDR2 YSYEKL come from the germline V gene. CDR3 sequence reads: CASSVDGGGNQPQHF. CDR3 DNA sequence: TGCGCCAGCAGCGTGGACGGAGGAGGCAATCAGCCCCAGCATTTT.

The rearrangement joins TRBV4-1 to TRBJ1-2, with D possibly matching TRBD1 (5 bases). Per germline, CDR1 MGHRA and CDR2 YSYEKL. The CDR3 consists of 13 residues. V lost 2 bases and J lost 5, with 9 bases in between. The CDR3 DNA reads as TGCGCCAGCAGCCAACATGGGGGGTATGGCTACACCTTC. It encodes CASSQHGGYGYTF.

The V call is TRBV30, the J call TRBJ2-1, with 10 nucleotides matching TRBD2. V lost 3 bases and J lost 5; bases outside the gene matches: 7. The length of the CDR3 is 15 residues. Germline CDR1 GTSNPN, CDR2 SVGIG (reference sequence). The CDR3, as DNA: TGTGCCTGGAGCAGCGGGGGGGCGCTAAACAATGAGCAGTTCTTC. It codes for CAWSSGGALNNEQFF.

This chain links TRBV27 with TRBJ2-5; D possibly corresponds to TRBD2 (6 bases). Germline values: CDR1 MNHEY, CDR2 SMNVEV (reference sequence). Trimming left V 5 bases short and J 2 bases short, with 9 bases between. The CDR3 is 13 residues long. CDR3 sequence: CASSGRLQETQYF. In nucleotides, the CDR3 is TGTGCCAGCAGTGGGAGGTTACAAGAGACCCAGTACTTC.

This clone came up a few times. The chain joins TRBV18 to TRBJ2-5, with a possible D match to TRBD1 (6 bases). The CDR3 extends over 16 amino acids. V was pared by 3 bases and J by 6 bases, with 20 bases between. In germline, CDR1 is KGHSH, CDR2 LQKENI. The CDR3 protein is CASSPQGPLFRKTQYF. Written as DNA, the CDR3 is TGTGCCAGCTCACCTCAGGGGCCCCTATTTCGAAAGACCCAGTACTTC.

The rearrangement links TRBV7-2 to TRBJ2-3; possibly TRBD2 for D (5 bases). V was cut by 5 bases and J by 0 bases, with 15 bases left in between. This CDR3 spans 16 amino acids. Germline V gene sequence: CDR1 SGHTA, CDR2 FQGNSA. This CDR3 is CASSPRLCSSTDTQYF. DNA for the CDR3: TGTGCCAGCAGCCCCAGACTATGCTCGAGCACAGATACGCAGTATTTT. Full variable domain (remainder filled in from reference TRBV7-2 and TRBJ2-3): GAGVSQSPSNKVTEKGKDVELRCDPISGHTALYWYRQSLGQGLEFLIYFQGNSAPDKSGLPSDRFSAERTGGSVSTLTIQRTQQEDSAVYLCASSPRLCSSTDTQYFGPGTRLTVL.

V usage is TRBV4-3 and J usage is TRBJ2-6, with a weak D call TRBD2 (5 bases). This CDR3 comprises 15 residues. Trimming left V 4 bases short and J 1 base short, with 8 bases between. From germline, CDR1 is LGHNA and CDR2 YSLEER. This CDR3 reads CASSPGYSGANVLTF. CDR3 nucleotides: TGCGCCAGCAGCCCGGGATATTCTGGGGCCAACGTCCTGACTTTC.

The chain has TRBV29-1 and TRBJ1-1; D is unresolved. Trimming cost V 4 bases and J 4 bases, with 7 bases left between them. The germline V gene has CDR1 SQVTM and CDR2 ANQGSEA. The CDR3 length is 11 residues. CDR3 in amino acids: CSVAGRTEAFF. The CDR3 DNA sequence: TGCAGCGTTGCAGGTCGCACTGAAGCTTTCTTT.